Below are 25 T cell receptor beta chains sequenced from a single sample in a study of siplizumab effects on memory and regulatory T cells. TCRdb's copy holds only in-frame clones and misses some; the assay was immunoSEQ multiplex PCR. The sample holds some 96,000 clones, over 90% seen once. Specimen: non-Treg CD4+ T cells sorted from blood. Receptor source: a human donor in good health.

In DNA, the CDR3 is TGTGCCAGCACCAAGGGGGGGGGAAGCGGGACCCAGTACTTC. This gives the protein CASTKGGGSGTQYF. This chain connects TRBV7-9 to TRBJ2-5; perhaps TRBD2 as D (7 bases). Germline loops: CDR1 SEHNR, CDR2 FQNEAQ (reference sequence). V lost 7 bases, J lost 7 bases, and 19 bases lay in between. This CDR3 region has 14 residues.

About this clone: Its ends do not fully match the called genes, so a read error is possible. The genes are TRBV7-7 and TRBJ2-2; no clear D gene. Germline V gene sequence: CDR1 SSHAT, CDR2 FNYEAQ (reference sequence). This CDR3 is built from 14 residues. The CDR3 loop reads CASSPTLNTGELFF. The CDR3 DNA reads TGTGCTAGCAGCCCCACCCTAAACACCGGGGAGCTGTTTTTT.

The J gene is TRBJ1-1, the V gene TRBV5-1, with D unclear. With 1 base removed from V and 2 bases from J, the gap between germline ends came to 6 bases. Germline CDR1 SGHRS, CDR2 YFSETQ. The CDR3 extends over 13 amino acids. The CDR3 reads CASSLSDNTEAFF. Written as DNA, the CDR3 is TGCGCCAGCAGCTTGTCAGACAACACTGAAGCTTTCTTT.

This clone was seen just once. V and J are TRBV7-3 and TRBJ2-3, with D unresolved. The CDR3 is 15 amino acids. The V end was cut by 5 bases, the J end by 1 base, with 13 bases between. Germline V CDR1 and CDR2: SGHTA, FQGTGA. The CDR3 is CASSPLGGGTDTQYF. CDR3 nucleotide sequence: TGTGCCAGCAGCCCACTCGGTGGTGGCACAGATACGCAGTATTTT.

CDR3 nucleotides: TGTGCCAGCAGCTCCGGGACCTTGTACGAGCAGTACTTC. As protein: CASSSGTLYEQYF. V gene TRBV5-4 combines with J gene TRBJ2-7; D may correspond to TRBD1 or TRBD2 (5 bases each). The CDR3 extends over 13 amino acids. The V gene's germline CDR1 is SGHNT and CDR2 YYREEE (reference sequence). V gave up 3 bases and J gave up 4 bases, with 11 bases separating them.

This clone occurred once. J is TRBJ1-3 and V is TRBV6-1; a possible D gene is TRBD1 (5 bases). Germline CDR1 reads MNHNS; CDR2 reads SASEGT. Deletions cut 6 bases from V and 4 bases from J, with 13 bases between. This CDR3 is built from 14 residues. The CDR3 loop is CASSQGAEGNTIYF. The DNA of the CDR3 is TGTGCCAGCAGCCAAGGGGCAGAAGGAAACACCATATATTTT.

The CDR3 DNA reads as TGTGCCAGTAGTATAGGGGTTTTGAACACCGGGGAGCTGTTTTTT. Translated, it gives CASSIGVLNTGELFF. The rearrangement links TRBV19 to TRBJ2-2, with D hard to call. The V end was cut by 1 base, the J end by 1 base, with 7 bases between. Per germline, CDR1 LNHDA and CDR2 SQIVND (reference sequence). The CDR3 has 15 residues.

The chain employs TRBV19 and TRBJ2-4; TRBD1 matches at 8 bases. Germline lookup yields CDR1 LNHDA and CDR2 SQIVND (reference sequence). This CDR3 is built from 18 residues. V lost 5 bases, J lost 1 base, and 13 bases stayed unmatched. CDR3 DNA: TGTGCCAGTAGTGACCCACAGGGGGTGTTGTTGGCCAAAAACATTCAGTACTTC. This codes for CASSDPQGVLLAKNIQYF.

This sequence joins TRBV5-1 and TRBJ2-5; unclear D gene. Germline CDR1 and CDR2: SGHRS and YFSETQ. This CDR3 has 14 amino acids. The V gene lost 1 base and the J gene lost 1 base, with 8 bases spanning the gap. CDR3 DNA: TGCGCCAGCAGCTTGCGGCTACCCCAAGAGACCCAGTACTTC. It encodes CASSLRLPQETQYF.

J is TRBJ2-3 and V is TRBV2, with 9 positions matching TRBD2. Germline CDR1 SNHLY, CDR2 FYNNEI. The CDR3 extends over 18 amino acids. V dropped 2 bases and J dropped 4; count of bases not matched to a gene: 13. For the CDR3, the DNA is TGTGCCAGCAGTGAACCCTTGGGCGGTAGCGGGAGATCAGATACGCAGTATTTT. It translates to CASSEPLGGSGRSDTQYF.

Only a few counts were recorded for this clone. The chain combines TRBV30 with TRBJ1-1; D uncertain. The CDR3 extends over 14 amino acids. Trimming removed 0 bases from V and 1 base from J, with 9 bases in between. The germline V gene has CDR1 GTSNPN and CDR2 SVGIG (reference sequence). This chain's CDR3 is CAWSVLPGNTEAFF. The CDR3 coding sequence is TGTGCCTGGAGTGTACTTCCAGGGAACACTGAAGCTTTCTTT.

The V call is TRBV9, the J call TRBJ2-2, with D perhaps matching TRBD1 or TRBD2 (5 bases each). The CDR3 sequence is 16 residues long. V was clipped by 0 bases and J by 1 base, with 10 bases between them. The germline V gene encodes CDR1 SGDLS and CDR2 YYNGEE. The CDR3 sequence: CASSVAVGGNTGELFF. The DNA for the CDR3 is TGTGCCAGCAGCGTAGCTGTTGGGGGGAACACCGGGGAGCTGTTTTTT.

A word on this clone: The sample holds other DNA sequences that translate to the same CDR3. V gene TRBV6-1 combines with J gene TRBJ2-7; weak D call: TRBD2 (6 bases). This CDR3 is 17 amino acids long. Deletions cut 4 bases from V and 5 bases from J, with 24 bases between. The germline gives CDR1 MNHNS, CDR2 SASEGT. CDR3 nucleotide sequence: TGTGCCAGCAGTGTAGCGGCAGACCCTCTTAACCAAGACGAGCAGTACTTC. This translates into CASSVAADPLNQDEQYF.

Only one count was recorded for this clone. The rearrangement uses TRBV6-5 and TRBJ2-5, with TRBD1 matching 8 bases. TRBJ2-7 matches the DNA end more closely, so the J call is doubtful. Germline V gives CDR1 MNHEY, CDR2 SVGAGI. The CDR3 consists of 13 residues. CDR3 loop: CASMGQALYEQYF. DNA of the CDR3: TGTGCCAGCATGGGACAGGCTCTATACGAGCAGTACTTC.

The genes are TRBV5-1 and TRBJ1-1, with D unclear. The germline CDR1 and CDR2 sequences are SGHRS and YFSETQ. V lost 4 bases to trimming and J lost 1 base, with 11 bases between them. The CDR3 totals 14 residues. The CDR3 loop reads CASSLDGSNTEAFF. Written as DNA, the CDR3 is TGCGCCAGCAGCCTGGACGGGTCGAACACTGAAGCTTTCTTT. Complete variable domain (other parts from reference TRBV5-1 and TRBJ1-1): KAGVTQTPRYLIKTRGQQVTLSCSPISGHRSVSWYQQTPGQGLQFLFEYFSETQRNKGNFPGRFSGRQFSNSRSEMNVSTLELGDSALYLCASSLDGSNTEAFFGQGTRLTVV.

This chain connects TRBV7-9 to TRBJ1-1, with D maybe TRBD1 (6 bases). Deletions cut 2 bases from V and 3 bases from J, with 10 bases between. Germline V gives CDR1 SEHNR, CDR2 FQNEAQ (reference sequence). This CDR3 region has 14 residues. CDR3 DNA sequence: TGTGCCAGCAGCTTACCAGGGGCTGACACTGAAGCTTTCTTT. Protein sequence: CASSLPGADTEAFF.

CDR3 in DNA: TGCGCCAGCAGCCTTCACCAGGGGCTAAGCTCCTACAATGAGCAGTTCTTC. Translating it yields CASSLHQGLSSYNEQFF. V is TRBV5-1 and J is TRBJ2-1; the D gene is possibly TRBD1 (6 bases). The CDR3 spans 17 residues. CDR1 is SGHRS, CDR2 YFSETQ, per germline. V was clipped by 4 bases and J by 0 bases, with 17 bases between them.

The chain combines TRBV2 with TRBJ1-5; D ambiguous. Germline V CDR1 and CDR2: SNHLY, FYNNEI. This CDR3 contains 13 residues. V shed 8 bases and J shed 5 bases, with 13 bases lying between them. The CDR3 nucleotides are TGTGCCAGCGGCGGCGGGGAGGATCAGCCCCAGCATTTT. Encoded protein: CASGGGEDQPQHF.

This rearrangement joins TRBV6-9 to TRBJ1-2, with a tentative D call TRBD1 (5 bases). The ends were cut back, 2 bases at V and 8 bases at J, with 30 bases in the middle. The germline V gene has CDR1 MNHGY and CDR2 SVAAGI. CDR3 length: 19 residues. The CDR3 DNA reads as TGTGCCAGCAGTTATGCATCTCGGACAACTGCGTTTTCGCTTCGAGGCTACACCTTC. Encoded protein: CASSYASRTTAFSLRGYTF.

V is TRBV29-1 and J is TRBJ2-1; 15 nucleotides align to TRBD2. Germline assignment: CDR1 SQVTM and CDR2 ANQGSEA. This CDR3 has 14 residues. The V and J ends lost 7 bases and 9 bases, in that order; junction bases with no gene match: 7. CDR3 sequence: CSAGLAGGPGEQFF. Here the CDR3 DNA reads TGCAGCGCCGGACTAGCGGGAGGGCCGGGTGAGCAGTTCTTC.

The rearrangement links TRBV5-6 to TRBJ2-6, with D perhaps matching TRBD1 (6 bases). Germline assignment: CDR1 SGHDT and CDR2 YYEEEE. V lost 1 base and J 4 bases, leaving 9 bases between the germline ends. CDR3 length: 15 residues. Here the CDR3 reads CASSLLGAGANVLTF. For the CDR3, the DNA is TGTGCCAGCAGCTTGTTGGGGGCCGGGGCCAACGTCCTGACTTTC.

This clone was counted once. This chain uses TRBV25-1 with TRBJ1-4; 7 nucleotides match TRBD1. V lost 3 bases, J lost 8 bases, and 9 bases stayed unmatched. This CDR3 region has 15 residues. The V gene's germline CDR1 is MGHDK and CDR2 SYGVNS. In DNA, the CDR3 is TGTGCCAGCAGTGACCCCGGGACAGCCCCAGAAAAACTGTTTTTT. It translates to CASSDPGTAPEKLFF.

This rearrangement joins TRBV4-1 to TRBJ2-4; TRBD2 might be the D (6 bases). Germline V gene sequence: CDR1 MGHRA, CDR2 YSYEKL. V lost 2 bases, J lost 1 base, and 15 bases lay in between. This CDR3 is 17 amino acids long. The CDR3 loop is CASSQFEGGRAKNIQYF. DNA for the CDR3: TGCGCCAGCAGCCAATTCGAGGGAGGTAGGGCCAAAAACATTCAGTACTTC.

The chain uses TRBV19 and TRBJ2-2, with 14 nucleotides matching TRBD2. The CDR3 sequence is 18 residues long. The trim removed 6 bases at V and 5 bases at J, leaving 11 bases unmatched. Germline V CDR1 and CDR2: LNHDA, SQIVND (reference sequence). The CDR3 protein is CASSRGLAGGQPTGELFF. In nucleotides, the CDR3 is TGTGCCAGTAGCCGTGGACTAGCGGGAGGCCAGCCGACCGGGGAGCTGTTTTTT.

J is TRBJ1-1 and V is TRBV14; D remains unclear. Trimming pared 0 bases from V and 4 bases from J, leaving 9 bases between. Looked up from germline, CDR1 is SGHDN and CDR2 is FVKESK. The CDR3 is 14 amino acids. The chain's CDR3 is CASSQEIAVTEAFF. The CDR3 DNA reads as TGTGCCAGCAGCCAAGAGATAGCGGTCACTGAAGCTTTCTTT.